Each of the 26 T cell receptor beta chains below was sequenced from the same sample in a study of vaccination effects on CD4 cells after COVID-19. No cognate antigen is known for these TCRs. Sequencing used immunoSEQ multiplex PCR; TCRdb keeps in-frame clones, though not all of them. The table lists about 70,000 clones, 65% to 75% of them singletons. With the ViraFEST assay, the study expanded antigen-specific CD4+ T cells using viral peptide pools, then sequenced them. When ten to eleven days of culture had elapsed, CD4+ T cells were isolated. This individual tested PCR-positive for SARS-CoV-2 infection between March and December 2020. The input for sequencing was CD4+ T cells from PBMCs cultured with HIV peptides, taken before COVID-19 vaccination. Subset specified: HIV-1 Nef peptide pool negative control/reference culture. The receptors here all came from a human donor who had a prior SARS-CoV-2 infection.

This clone was picked up one time. The J gene is TRBJ1-5, the V gene TRBV10-2, with TRBD1 identical over 7 bases. The CDR3 has 17 residues. V was clipped by 5 bases and J by 0 bases; unmatched bases: 10. Germline CDR1 reads WSHSY; CDR2 reads SAAADI. The CDR3 reads CASSPGQVLYSNQPQHF. The CDR3 DNA is TGCGCCAGCAGTCCAGGACAGGTGCTATATAGCAATCAGCCCCAGCATTTT.

The chain employs TRBV11-3 and TRBJ2-3; D is perhaps TRBD2 (7 bases). The CDR3 covers 16 residues. Germline loops: CDR1 SGHNT, CDR2 YENEEA. The V gene lost 1 base and the J gene lost 11 bases, with 22 bases spanning the gap. The CDR3 spells CASSLVSGGGQGMQYF. DNA for the CDR3: TGTGCCAGCAGCTTAGTGAGTGGGGGGGGGCAGGGTATGCAGTATTTT.

This clone is a singleton in its sample. V gene TRBV18 combines with J gene TRBJ2-5; D unclear. The CDR3 length is 14 residues. V was shortened by 0 bases and J by 2 bases, with 7 bases between the two germline ends. Germline V gene lookup returns CDR1 KGHSH and CDR2 LQKENI. The CDR3 DNA reads as TGTGCCAGCTCACCACCGGGGTATCAAGAGACCCAGTACTTC. Protein sequence: CASSPPGYQETQYF.

The rearrangement links TRBV11-2 to TRBJ2-3; D is unresolved. V lost 1 base and J lost 0, with 14 bases in between. The CDR3 loop spans 17 amino acids. Germline assignment: CDR1 SGHAT and CDR2 FQNNGV. This chain's CDR3 is CASSLAGSARSTDTQYF. Here the CDR3 DNA reads TGTGCCAGCAGCTTAGCCGGGTCAGCGAGGAGCACAGATACGCAGTATTTT.

This sequence joins TRBV6-5 and TRBJ1-1; the match to TRBD1 covers 8 bases. The germline CDR1 and CDR2 sequences are MNHEY and SVGAGI. Germline trimming cut 0 bases from V and 3 bases from J; bases unmatched to any gene: 3. The CDR3 extends over 15 amino acids. The CDR3 coding sequence is TGTGCCAGCAGTTACTCGGGACAGGCCTACACTGAAGCTTTCTTT. Translation: CASSYSGQAYTEAFF.

This chain uses TRBV18 with TRBJ1-4, with D tentatively TRBD1 (5 bases). Trimming cost V 5 bases and J 0 bases, with 10 bases left between them. The CDR3 loop spans 15 amino acids. Germline V CDR1 and CDR2: KGHSH, LQKENI. CDR3 bases: TGTGCCAGCTCAGGGGGTGTTGCAACTAATGAAAAACTGTTTTTT. Protein product: CASSGGVATNEKLFF.

V gene TRBV5-1 combines with J gene TRBJ2-7; D gene unclear. The CDR3 extends over 14 amino acids. V was clipped by 0 bases and J by 3 bases, with 10 bases between them. In germline, CDR1 is SGHRS, CDR2 YFSETQ. CDR3 DNA: TGCGCCAGCAGCTTGGTCCCTTACGACTACGAGCAGTACTTC. Its protein product is CASSLVPYDYEQYF. The full variable domain, rest sourced from reference TRBV5-1 and TRBJ2-7, is KAGVTQTPRYLIKTRGQQVTLSCSPISGHRSVSWYQQTPGQGLQFLFEYFSETQRNKGNFPGRFSGRQFSNSRSEMNVSTLELGDSALYLCASSLVPYDYEQYFGPGTRLTVT.

The genes are TRBV5-4 and TRBJ1-2, with unresolved D. CDR3 length: 14 amino acids. Germline V gene sequence: CDR1 SGHNT, CDR2 YYREEE (reference sequence). The V end was cut by 0 bases, the J end by 1 base, with 7 bases between. CDR3 bases: TGTGCCAGCAGCTTGGCCGTCAATAACTATGGCTACACCTTC. As protein: CASSLAVNNYGYTF. The entire variable domain, with the rest obtained from reference TRBV5-4 and TRBJ1-2, is as follows: ETGVTQSPTHLIKTRGQQVTLRCSSQSGHNTVSWYQQALGQGPQFIFQYYREEENGRGNFPPRFSGLQFPNYSSELNVNALELDDSALYLCASSLAVNNYGYTFGSGTRLTVV.

The chain joins TRBV6-5 to TRBJ2-3; 9 bases are shared with TRBD1. After removal of 6 bases from V and 3 bases from J, the junction contained 7 bases not matched to a gene. CDR1 is MNHEY and CDR2 is SVGAGI in the germline V gene. CDR3 length: 15 amino acids. The CDR3 here is CASRPGQGRTDTQYF. CDR3 in DNA: TGTGCCAGCAGACCCGGACAGGGGAGAACAGATACGCAGTATTTT.

This clone was observed a handful of times. The CDR3 sequence: CASTDQGQGFYNEQFF. CDR3 in DNA: TGTGCCAGCACCGATCAGGGACAGGGCTTCTACAATGAGCAGTTCTTC. The V gene is TRBV7-8, the J gene TRBJ2-1, with 9 bases matching TRBD1. V was clipped by 7 bases and J by 3 bases; unmatched bases: 10. The V gene's germline CDR1 is SGHVS and CDR2 FQNEAQ. This CDR3 has 16 amino acids.

CDR3: CASGRAAYEQYF. The CDR3 DNA reads TGCGCCAGTGGCAGGGCCGCCTACGAGCAGTACTTC. The gene calls are TRBV23-1 and TRBJ2-7; maybe TRBD1 (5 bases). TRBV23-1 is an open reading frame, and its role is uncertain. The CDR3 spans 12 residues. V was trimmed by 9 bases and J by 2 bases, leaving 11 bases between them.

The genes are TRBV24-1 and TRBJ2-1; maybe TRBD2 (6 bases). CDR3 length equals 17 residues. Trimming stripped 2 bases from V and 4 bases from J, with 17 bases between. Germline V gene lookup returns CDR1 KGHDR and CDR2 SFDVKD. The CDR3 DNA sequence: TGTGCCACCAGTGATTCGCGTGGGCGGGGCAATTACAATGAGCAGTTCTTC. Encoded protein: CATSDSRGRGNYNEQFF.

The genes are TRBV3-1 (or the pseudogene TRBV3-2) and TRBJ1-3, with D possibly TRBD1 on 5 matching bases. Trimming stripped 4 bases from V and 7 bases from J, with 14 bases between. Germline CDR1 reads LGHDT; CDR2 reads YNNKEL (reference sequence). This CDR3 has 14 amino acids. CDR3 DNA: TGTGCCAGCAGCCCGCAGCGGGGACCTAACACCATATATTTT. Translating gives CASSPQRGPNTIYF.

The chain employs TRBV3-1 (or the pseudogene TRBV3-2) and TRBJ2-3; the D is unclear. CDR3 length: 15 amino acids. Deletions cut 1 base from V and 0 bases from J, with 8 bases between. The germline V gene encodes CDR1 LGHDT and CDR2 YNNKEL (reference sequence). The CDR3 loop is CASSQGQHSTDTQYF. In nucleotides, the CDR3 is TGTGCCAGCAGCCAAGGACAACACAGCACAGATACGCAGTATTTT.

This clone showed up just a few times. The V gene is TRBV5-6, the J gene TRBJ1-2, with 7 bases matching TRBD1. The CDR3 has 15 amino acids. The V and J ends lost 6 bases and 3 bases, in that order; junction bases with no gene match: 11. CDR1 and CDR2 (germline): SGHDT, YYEEEE. CDR3 DNA sequence: TGTGCCAGCAACTGGACAGGAACAGGCGACTATGGCTACACCTTC. This translates into CASNWTGTGDYGYTF.

V usage is TRBV30 and J usage is TRBJ1-6; D may be TRBD1 (5 bases). Between the trimmed V and J ends, which lost 2 bases and 5 bases, there was a span of 13 bases. The CDR3 contains 15 residues. Germline V CDR1 and CDR2: GTSNPN, SVGIG (reference sequence). The DNA for the CDR3 is TGTGCCTGGAGTCTCCCCGACAGCAATAATTCACCCCTCCACTTT. Encoded protein: CAWSLPDSNNSPLHF.

This clone occurred a few times. CDR3 residues: CASSFRGGASGEQYF. CDR3 bases: TGTGCCAGCAGCTTTCGGGGGGGCGCATCTGGCGAGCAGTACTTC. J is TRBJ2-7 and V is TRBV5-6, with 8 bases identical to TRBD2. This CDR3 is 15 amino acids long. The V gene end was trimmed by 2 bases and the J gene end by 6 bases; junction bases not matched to a gene: 10. The germline V gene has CDR1 SGHDT and CDR2 YYEEEE.

The rearrangement links TRBV9 to TRBJ2-3; 10 positions agree with TRBD2. Germline V lookup: CDR1 SGDLS, CDR2 YYNGEE. The V and J ends lost 4 bases and 0 bases, in that order; junction bases with no gene match: 5. The CDR3 loop spans 16 amino acids. The CDR3 DNA sequence: TGTGCCAGCAGCAGAGGACTAGCGGAGAGCACAGATACGCAGTATTTT. Its translation: CASSRGLAESTDTQYF.

This chain uses TRBV11-3 with TRBJ2-7, with 7 bases fitting TRBD2. The CDR3 consists of 15 residues. After removal of 7 bases from V and 0 bases from J, the junction contained 9 bases not matched to a gene. Germline lookup yields CDR1 SGHNT and CDR2 YENEEA. The CDR3 loop is CASTPTSASSYEQYF. The CDR3 DNA reads TGTGCCAGCACCCCAACTAGCGCAAGCTCCTACGAGCAGTACTTC.

The V and J genes are TRBV5-1 and TRBJ2-3; D is unresolved. This CDR3 is 13 amino acids long. Trimming pared 2 bases from V and 4 bases from J, leaving 8 bases between. Germline V gives CDR1 SGHRS, CDR2 YFSETQ. The DNA of the CDR3 is TGCGCCAGCAGCTTAGGTAGGGCAGATACGCAGTATTTT. Encoded protein: CASSLGRADTQYF.

The V gene is TRBV6-4, the J gene TRBJ1-1; TRBD1 is a possible D gene (5 bases). CDR1 and CDR2 from the germline V gene are MRHNA and SNTAGT. The length of the CDR3 is 15 residues. The V gene lost 7 bases and the J gene lost 3 bases, with 18 bases spanning the gap. The CDR3 loop reads CASIRPRVRDTEAFF. CDR3 sequence (DNA): TGTGCCAGCATTCGACCCAGGGTTAGGGACACTGAAGCTTTCTTT.

The V gene is TRBV9, the J gene TRBJ2-7; 8 bases fit TRBD1. This CDR3 spans 14 amino acids. From germline, CDR1 is SGDLS and CDR2 YYNGEE. Trimming took 4 bases from V and 0 from J; bases not matched to a gene: 3. CDR3 in amino acids: CASSRDRSSYEQYF. CDR3 DNA: TGTGCCAGCAGCCGGGACAGGAGCTCCTACGAGCAGTACTTC.

The chain has TRBV5-1 and TRBJ1-2; D remains ambiguous. Trimming took 0 bases from V and 8 from J, leaving 20 bases between them. The CDR3 spans 16 residues. CDR1 is SGHRS and CDR2 is YFSETQ in the germline V gene. The CDR3 nucleotides read TGCGCCAGCAGCTTGGACTCGCGCAGATTTTATGGAGGCTACACCTTC. Protein: CASSLDSRRFYGGYTF.

The chain uses TRBV5-4 and TRBJ2-5; D possibly corresponds to TRBD1 (5 bases). CDR1 SGHNT and CDR2 YYREEE come from the germline V gene (reference sequence). The CDR3 totals 11 residues. V lost 7 bases, J lost 2 bases, and 6 bases lay in between. This chain's CDR3 is CASGAQETQYF. The DNA for the CDR3 is TGTGCCAGCGGGGCTCAAGAGACCCAGTACTTC.

The genes are TRBV6-5 and TRBJ1-5; D remains ambiguous. The germline gives CDR1 MNHEY, CDR2 SVGAGI. The CDR3 runs to 14 residues. The V end lost 8 bases, the J end lost 2 bases, and 13 bases lay between the germline ends. The CDR3 here is CASGNLDGNQPQHF. The CDR3 region has the DNA TGTGCCAGCGGGAATCTGGACGGCAATCAGCCCCAGCATTTT.

This clone appeared a single time. The rearrangement uses TRBV6-4 and TRBJ2-1, with D maybe TRBD2 (7 bases). This CDR3 is built from 16 residues. Germline-derived CDR1 and CDR2 are MRHNA and SNTAGT. Trimming removed 7 bases from V and 4 bases from J, with 20 bases in between. The CDR3 coding sequence is TGTGCCAGCACTAAGCAGTCGGGGGGCCCTTACAATGAGCAGTTCTTC. Translation: CASTKQSGGPYNEQFF.